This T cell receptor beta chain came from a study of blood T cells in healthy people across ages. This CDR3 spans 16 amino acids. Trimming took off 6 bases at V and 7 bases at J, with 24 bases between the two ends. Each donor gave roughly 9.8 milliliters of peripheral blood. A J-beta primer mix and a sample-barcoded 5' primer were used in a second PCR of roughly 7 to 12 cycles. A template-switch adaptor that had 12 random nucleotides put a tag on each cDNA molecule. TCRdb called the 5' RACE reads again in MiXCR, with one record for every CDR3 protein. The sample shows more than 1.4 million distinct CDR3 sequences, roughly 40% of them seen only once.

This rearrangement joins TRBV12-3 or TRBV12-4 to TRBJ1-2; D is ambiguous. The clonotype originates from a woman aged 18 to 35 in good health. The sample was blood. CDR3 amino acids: CASSRTSLGILSGYTF. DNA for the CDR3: TGTGCCAGCAGCCGGACTAGTCTAGGCATATTATCTGGCTACACCTTC.